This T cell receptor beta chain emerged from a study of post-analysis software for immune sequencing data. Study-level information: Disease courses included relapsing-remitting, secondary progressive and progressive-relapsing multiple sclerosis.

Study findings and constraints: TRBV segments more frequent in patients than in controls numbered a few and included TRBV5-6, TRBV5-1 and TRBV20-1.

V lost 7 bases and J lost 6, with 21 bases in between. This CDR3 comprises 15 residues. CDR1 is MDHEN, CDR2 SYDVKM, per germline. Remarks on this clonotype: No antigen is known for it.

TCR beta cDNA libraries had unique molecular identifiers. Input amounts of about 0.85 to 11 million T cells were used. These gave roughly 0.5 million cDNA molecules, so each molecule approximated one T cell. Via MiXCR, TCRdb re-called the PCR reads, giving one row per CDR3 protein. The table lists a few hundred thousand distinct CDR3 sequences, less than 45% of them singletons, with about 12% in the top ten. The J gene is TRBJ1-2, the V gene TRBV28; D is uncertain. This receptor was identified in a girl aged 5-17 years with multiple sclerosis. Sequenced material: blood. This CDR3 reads CASTLTALQGDGYTF. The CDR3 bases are TGTGCCAGCACGTTAACAGCCTTACAAGGCGATGGCTACACCTTC.